This TCR beta chain comes out of a study of radiation and T cells in renal cell carcinoma. Points from the study as a whole: Top tumor clonotypes rose in blood 2 weeks post-radiation, then contracted.

Regarding time point: blood 4 weeks post-SBRT, at nephrectomy. The treatment denotes: 15 Gy SBRT to primary tumor, nephrectomy 4 weeks later. Blood was sampled at baseline, 2 weeks and 4 weeks after SBRT. This CDR3 has 14 amino acids. V was clipped by 3 bases and J by 7 bases; unmatched bases: 6. Germline V gene sequence: CDR1 SGDLS, CDR2 YYNGEE. Profiling relied on immunoSEQ multiplex PCR, and the TCRdb table lists in-frame clones only, not all of them. The sample carries around 180,000 clones, 88% recorded once. On this clone: Its antigen is still unknown.

The receptor was derived from a woman in her forties or fifties with renal cell carcinoma. The gene calls are TRBV9 and TRBJ1-4; 7 nucleotides match TRBD1. The sequences come from blood, collected from a patient whose treatment included radiotherapy and nephrectomy. The DNA for the CDR3 is TGTGCCAGCAGCGAGCGGGACAGCCCTGAAAAACTGTTTTTT. This sequence encodes CASSERDSPEKLFF.